The rows below give T cell receptor beta chains drawn from one sample of a study of T-cell memory formation after mild COVID-19. TCRdb re-derived calls from the 5' RACE reads in MiXCR, one entry per CDR3 protein. This sample has some 100,000 distinct CDR3 sequences, with roughly 11% found just once. Sequencing was done on a sample of PBMCs or a T cell subset sorted from them (not recorded which). Receptors were obtained from a man younger than 30 who had mild COVID-19 (a few samples of this study predate the infection). Cell type and time point are not known. CDR3s include the opening cysteine and the closing phenylalanine or tryptophan. D genes are given only for firm matches. Rows may omit the clone size; those that give it use once, few, many or a size class.

v_gene	j_gene	d_gene	abundance	CDR3nt	CDR3aa
TRBV12-3/TRBV12-4	TRBJ2-5	NA	NA	TGTGCCAGCAGTAAAGTGCTGGGGGAGCAAGAGACCCAGTACTTC	CASSKVLGEQETQYF
TRBV7-9	TRBJ2-5	NA	NA	TGTGCCAGCAGCTGGGCTGGGGGGTGGCAAGAGACCCAGTACTTC	CASSWAGGWQETQYF
TRBV12-3/TRBV12-4	TRBJ2-6	NA	few	TGTGCCAGCAGCTGGAAGACAGGTTTCGTCAGCTCTGGGGCCAACGTCCTGACTTTC	CASSWKTGFVSSGANVLTF
TRBV7-2	TRBJ1-4	NA	few	TGTGCCAGCAGCTTACGGGGTTATGCAACTAATGAAAAACTGTTTTTT	CASSLRGYATNEKLFF
TRBV4-1	TRBJ2-1	NA	NA	TGCGCCAGCAGCATCCAGGGTGCTAATGAGCAGTTCTTC	CASSIQGANEQFF
TRBV7-8	TRBJ1-1	NA	NA	TGTGCCAGCAGCTTATATGCGGGGACTGAAGCTTTCTTT	CASSLYAGTEAFF
TRBV7-2	TRBJ2-7	TRBD2	few	TGTGCCAGCAGCGCCGGGGCGGGGGATTACGAGCAGTACTTC	CASSAGAGDYEQYF
TRBV7-2	TRBJ1-1	NA	NA	TGTGCCAGCAGCTTGGCCTCCGAGACGGGGACTGACACTGAAGCTTTCTTT	CASSLASETGTDTEAFF
TRBV6-2/TRBV6-3	TRBJ2-3	NA	NA	TGTGCCAGCAGTGCGGGACTTTACGCCCCCACAGATACGCAGTATTTT	CASSAGLYAPTDTQYF
TRBV4-1	TRBJ2-7	NA	NA	TGCGCCAGCAGCCAAGCGGTTATCCGGGGTGACGAGCAGTACTTC	CASSQAVIRGDEQYF
TRBV6-2/TRBV6-3	TRBJ1-5	NA	NA	TGTGCCAGCAGTTACTTGGGGAACAATCAGCCCCAGCATTTT	CASSYLGNNQPQHF
TRBV19	TRBJ2-1	NA	few	TGTGCCAGTAGTATGCGCAGGGTCATCGATGAGCAGTTCTTC	CASSMRRVIDEQFF
TRBV6-2/TRBV6-3	TRBJ1-5	NA	NA	TGTGCCAGCAGTTACTGGGGGTACAATCAGCCCCAGCATTTT	CASSYWGYNQPQHF
TRBV24-1	TRBJ2-1	TRBD1	few	TGTGCCACCCAGGGGGCGGGAAACAATGAGCAGTTCTTC	CATQGAGNNEQFF
TRBV10-2	TRBJ2-1	TRBD2	few	TGCGCCAGCCGACTAGCGTACAATGAGCAGTTCTTC	CASRLAYNEQFF
TRBV18	TRBJ1-1	NA	few	TGTGCCAGCTCACCAAAGGCAGGGGCGAACACTGAAGCTTTCTTT	CASSPKAGANTEAFF
TRBV12-3/TRBV12-4	TRBJ1-4	NA	many	TGTGCCAGCAATGATTCCCGGGACCCATCACAGAAACTGTTTTTT	CASNDSRDPSQKLFF
TRBV25-1	TRBJ2-4	TRBD1	NA	TGTGCCAGCAGTGGAGGGACAGGCGAAAACATTCAGTACTTC	CASSGGTGENIQYF
TRBV6-4	TRBJ2-1	TRBD2	many	TGTGCCAGCAGTCCGACTAGCGACAATGAGCAGTTCTTC	CASSPTSDNEQFF
TRBV20-1	TRBJ2-2	TRBD2	NA	TGCAGTGCTAGAGATGAAGGCGGGGGAACGAACACCGGGGAGCTGTTTTTT	CSARDEGGGTNTGELFF
TRBV7-2	TRBJ1-1	NA	NA	TGTGCCAGCAGCTTAGTGGGGGCGGAGCTCACTGAAGCTTTCTTT	CASSLVGAELTEAFF
TRBV7-9	TRBJ1-1	TRBD1	NA	TGTGCCAGCAGCCTGGGACAGGGGTGGACTGAAGCTTTCTTT	CASSLGQGWTEAFF
TRBV10-3	TRBJ2-1	TRBD2	few	TGTGCCATCGGACGAGGACTAGCGGGGAACAATGAGCAGTTCTTC	CAIGRGLAGNNEQFF
TRBV4-3	TRBJ2-2	NA	NA	TGCGCCAGCAGCCGAAAAAAATGGACGGCTTTCACCGGGGAGCTGTTTTTT	CASSRKKWTAFTGELFF
TRBV4-2	TRBJ1-1	NA	few	TGTGCCAGCAGCCCAGGAGGTTATGAAGCTTTCTTT	CASSPGGYEAFF
TRBV5-1	TRBJ2-7	TRBD1	NA	TGCGCCAGCAGCTTGACAGGGGCTTACGAGCAGTACTTC	CASSLTGAYEQYF
TRBV18	TRBJ1-5	NA	few	TGTGCCAGCTCACCACGGAGTGATAGCAATCAGCCCCAGCATTTT	CASSPRSDSNQPQHF
TRBV4-1	TRBJ2-3	NA	NA	TGCGCCAGCAGCCAAGCGAGCGGTACAGATACGCAGTATTTT	CASSQASGTDTQYF
TRBV21-1	TRBJ2-1	NA	few	TGTGCCAGCAGCAAAGCGCTTGACGGGGGGCGGCAGAATGAGCAGTTCTTC	CASSKALDGGRQNEQFF
TRBV4-1	TRBJ1-1	TRBD1	few	TGCGCCAGCAGCCAAGGACAGGGCTCTGAAGCTTTCTTT	CASSQGQGSEAFF
TRBV21-1	TRBJ2-1	NA	NA	TGTGCGTACCTATCACTTAACTTTTACAATGAGCAGTTCTTC	CAYLSLNFYNEQFF
TRBV28	TRBJ1-1	NA	few	TGTGCCAGCAGTTTTCGGGGGGATTACACTGAAGCTTTCTTT	CASSFRGDYTEAFF
TRBV18	TRBJ2-4	TRBD1	NA	TGTGCCAGCTCACTTTCCGGGACAGGGTCCTTGGGCATTCAGTACTTC	CASSLSGTGSLGIQYF
TRBV7-9	TRBJ2-5	NA	few	TGTGCCAGCAGCCCTAGGGACCAAGAGACCCAGTACTTC	CASSPRDQETQYF
TRBV6-6	TRBJ2-2	NA	few	TGTGCCAGCAGTTACGCATTGGGGGGGCAGGGCACCGGGGAGCTGTTTTTT	CASSYALGGQGTGELFF
TRBV20-1	TRBJ2-3	NA	NA	TGCAGTGGGGCACCCTCCGAGGGCCCTACGCAGTATTTT	CSGAPSEGPTQYF
TRBV4-1	TRBJ2-5	NA	NA	TGCGCCAGCAGCCAAGTCTCAGGGGAAGAGACCCAGTACTTC	CASSQVSGEETQYF
TRBV4-1	TRBJ2-3	TRBD1	few	TGCGCCAGCAGCCACGAACGGACAGGGGGCAGGGCAGATACGCAGTATTTT	CASSHERTGGRADTQYF
TRBV20-1	TRBJ2-3	NA	few	TGCAGTGCTAAACACCCGAATATACTAGATACGCAGTATTTT	CSAKHPNILDTQYF
TRBV7-6	TRBJ2-3	NA	many	TGTGCCAGCTCCTCGAGGGAATTCGGCGATACGCAGTATTTT	CASSSREFGDTQYF
TRBV5-6	TRBJ2-2	NA	few	TGTGCCAGCAGCCTGGCGATCGGGGAGCTGTTTTTT	CASSLAIGELFF
TRBV12-3/TRBV12-4	TRBJ2-3	NA	NA	TGTGCCAGCAGCTTGTCAAATACGCAGTATTTT	CASSLSNTQYF
TRBV19	TRBJ2-5	NA	NA	TGTGCCAGTAGTATTCTGGCAGGGGAGATCGAGACCCAGTACTTC	CASSILAGEIETQYF
TRBV4-3	TRBJ2-2	TRBD2	many	TGCGCCAGCAGCCACGACCCGGGACTAGGCGGCACCGGGGAGCTGTTTTTT	CASSHDPGLGGTGELFF
TRBV29-1	TRBJ2-2	NA	NA	TGCAGCGTTGAAGAAGGAGCGAACACCGGGGAGCTGTTTTTT	CSVEEGANTGELFF